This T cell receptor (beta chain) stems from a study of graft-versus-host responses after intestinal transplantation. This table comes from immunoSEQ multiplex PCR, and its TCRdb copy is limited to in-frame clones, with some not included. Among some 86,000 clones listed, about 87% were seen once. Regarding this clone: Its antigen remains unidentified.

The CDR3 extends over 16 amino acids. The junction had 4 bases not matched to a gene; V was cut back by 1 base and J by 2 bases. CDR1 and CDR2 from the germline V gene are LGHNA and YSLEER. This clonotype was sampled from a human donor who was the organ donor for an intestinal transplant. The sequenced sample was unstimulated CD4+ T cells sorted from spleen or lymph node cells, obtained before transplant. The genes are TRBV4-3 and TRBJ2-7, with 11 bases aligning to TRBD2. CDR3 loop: CASSQVIAGGPYEQYF. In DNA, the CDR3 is TGCGCCAGCAGCCAAGTTATAGCGGGAGGGCCCTACGAGCAGTACTTC.